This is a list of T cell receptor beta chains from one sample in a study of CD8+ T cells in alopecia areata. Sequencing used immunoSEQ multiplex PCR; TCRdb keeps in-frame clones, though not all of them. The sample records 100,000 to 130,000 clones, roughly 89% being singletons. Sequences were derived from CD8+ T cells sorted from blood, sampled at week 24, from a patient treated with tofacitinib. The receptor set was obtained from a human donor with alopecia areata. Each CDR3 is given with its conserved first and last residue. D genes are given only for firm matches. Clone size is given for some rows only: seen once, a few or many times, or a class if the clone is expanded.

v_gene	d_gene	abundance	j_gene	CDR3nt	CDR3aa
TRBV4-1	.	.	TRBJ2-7	TGCGCCAGCAGCCCCTGGGTAGCATACGAGCAGTACTTC	CASSPWVAYEQYF
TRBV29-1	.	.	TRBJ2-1	TGCAGCGTTGAAGGGGGCGGAGGGGCCAATGAGCAGTTCTTC	CSVEGGGGANEQFF
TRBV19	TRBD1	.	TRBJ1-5	TGTGCCAGTAGCTCTCAGGGGGTGGTCGGCCAGCCCCAGCATTTT	CASSSQGVVGQPQHF
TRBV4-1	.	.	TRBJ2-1	TGCGCCAGCAGCCACCTTGAGAGTGGTGAGCAGTTCTTC	CASSHLESGEQFF
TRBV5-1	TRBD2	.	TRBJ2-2	TGCGCCAGCAGCTTCCTAGCGGGGTCCACCGGGGAGCTGTTTTTT	CASSFLAGSTGELFF
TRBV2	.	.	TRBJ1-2	TGTGCCAGCAGTGGGACAGTAAACTATGGCTACACCTTC	CASSGTVNYGYTF
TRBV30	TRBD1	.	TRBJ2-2	TGTGCCTGGGGCCCAGGACAGGGGATAGCCGGGGAGCTGTTTTTT	CAWGPGQGIAGELFF
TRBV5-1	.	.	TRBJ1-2	TGCGCCAGCAGCTTGGACAGGGCTAACTATGGCTACACCTTC	CASSLDRANYGYTF
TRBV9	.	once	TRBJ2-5	TGTGCCAGCAGCGTAGCTCACGTAGGGGGCCAAGAGACCCAGTACTTC	CASSVAHVGGQETQYF
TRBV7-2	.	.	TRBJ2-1	TGTGCCAGCAGCTTAGAACTAGTTGCCTACAATGAGCAGTTCTTC	CASSLELVAYNEQFF
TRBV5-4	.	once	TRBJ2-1	TGTGCCAGCAGGGCACAAACCCTAGCCTACAATGAGCAGTTCTTC	CASRAQTLAYNEQFF
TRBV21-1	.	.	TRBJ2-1	TGTGCCAGCAGGAAGGGGCATGAGCAGTTCTTC	CASRKGHEQFF
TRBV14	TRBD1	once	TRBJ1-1	TGTGCCAGCAGCCCGGGACAGGGGCTCCCGGGAGGCACTGAAGCTTTCTTT	CASSPGQGLPGGTEAFF
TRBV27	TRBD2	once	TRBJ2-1	TGTGCCAGCAGTTCGTCCAGGGACTACTCCTCCTACAATGAGCAGTTCTTC	CASSSSRDYSSYNEQFF
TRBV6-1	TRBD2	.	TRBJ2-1	TGTGCCAGCCGAAAACAAGCGGGGGCATACAATGAGCAGTTCTTC	CASRKQAGAYNEQFF